This T cell receptor (beta chain) was sequenced in a study of cytomegalovirus exposure and HLA in healthy donors. The primer mix had 60 Vbeta and 13 Jbeta primers. Only in-frame clones appear in the TCRdb table, and some are missing; sequencing was by immunoSEQ multiplex PCR. Of fewer than 200,000 clones listed, around three quarters are singletons. Trimming shortened V by 4 bases and J by 1 base, and 14 bases separated the two germline ends. Germline-derived CDR1 and CDR2 are SGHRS and YFSETQ. The CDR3 extends over 15 amino acids. Regarding this clone: Its antigen is currently unknown.

Study outcomes and limitations: TCR beta V segments were, for the most part, productive about 87% or about 30% of the time in an earlier analysis. Upon later analysis, TCR association rates were observed to vary by HLA locus, being highest for DRB1 and lowest for HLA-C. In vitro experiments confirmed that a few CMV-associated chains were specific for CMV antigens.

V usage is TRBV5-1 and J usage is TRBJ2-5; a weak D match, TRBD2 (6 bases). The sequencing input was PBMCs. This TCR derives from a man in his forties or fifties in good health and CMV-seronegative. The CDR3 DNA reads as TGCGCCAGCAGCGATGCGGGACTCCGCCAAGAGACCCAGTACTTC. Amino acid sequence: CASSDAGLRQETQYF.